The present entry profiles one T cell receptor (beta chain) with its context. This clone's antigen is unknown. Base qualities were left out, and no much larger clone turns up one base away. Ophthalmopathy patients had moderately to severely active disease, with a Clinical Activity Score of 3 or more, a NOSPECS grade of 4 or more, and a disease duration of less than 3 months. Exclusion was applied to patients with uncontrolled infections, other autoimmune diseases, pregnancy or lactation. Diagnoses relied on clinical symptoms, serum thyroxine and TRAb, thyroid ultrasound and orbital computed tomography. Ficoll-Paque density gradient centrifugation was used to isolate PBMCs from around 10 ml of fresh peripheral blood. Total RNA was extracted with Trizol reagent, and quality was checked on an Agilent 2100 Bioanalyzer. The TCR beta CDR3 regions were amplified from RNA transcripts. A first-round RT-PCR of the TCR CDR3 used the HTBI primer set with the Qiagen OneStep RT-PCR kit. Libraries were constructed in a second round of multiplex PCR, after which size selection and purification were performed. Libraries were sequenced paired-end with 100 bp reads on an Illumina HiSeq2000. As for the authors' bioinformatics: SOAPnuke was used to process the raw data, throwing out any read that contained adapters or uncalled bases, had a mean Phred below 15, or lacked an exact constant-primer or identifier match. High-quality paired reads were merged with COPE v1.2.5, and unique nucleotide sequences were defined as clonotypes. MiTCR v1.1 was used to align the clonotypes against IMGT TRBV, TRBD and TRBJ reference segments. Only V-J combinations with frequency above 0.0001, covering about 99% of repertoires, were analysed. A TCS score was defined as the ratio of F50 (clonal expansion) to E x V (chaos), with BLOSUM62-based TCRdist applied between CDR3 peptides within each V-J. Welch's t-statistics and random forest reduced several hundred V-J features to fewer than 15, which were used in a naive Bayes classifier (R e1071). In-frame beta chains were kept once TCRdb had trimmed the public reads at Q25 with fastp and called clones with MiXCR. CDR3 protein duplicates are merged, each entry listing the most common genes and DNA. TCRdb, not the authors, supplied the V and J calls. The sample table shows about 530,000 distinct CDR3 sequences, and about a sixth are seen once. Jointly, the top ten make up 17% of the sample.

This entry comes from a study of T cells in Graves' hyperthyroidism and ophthalmopathy (dated by TCRdb to between 2018 and 2020). Regarding the complete study: Peripheral blood was collected at initial diagnosis, before any treatment. TCR V-J signatures able to tell the groups apart were searched for in a discovery cohort of 90 to 100 patients, of whom around 43 had Graves' ophthalmopathy and around 58 had stable Graves' hyperthyroidism. The roughly 91 discovery patients were randomly divided into training and test sets at a 7:3 ratio. TCR Vbeta CDR3 sequencing of 135 peripheral blood samples (roughly 43 ophthalmopathy, under 80 hyperthyroidism and roughly 17 progressor patients) is reported in the paper. Thyroid tissue and blood T-cell repertoires from six Graves' hyperthyroidism patients were also compared in the study. After sampling, hyperthyroidism patients received methimazole starting at 30 mg daily, and ophthalmopathy patients received high-dose intravenous methylprednisolone. An independent validation cohort of around 19 hyperthyroidism patients and roughly 16 patients who later progressed to ophthalmopathy tested prospective prediction of ophthalmopathy. What the work shows at the level of the full study, not this receptor alone: Sample size was not statistically predetermined, and blinding of investigators to group allocation was not performed. A 13 V-J signature model separated ophthalmopathy from stable hyperthyroidism, with approximately 87% sensitivity and 81.08% specificity in cross-validation and 80%/75% in testing. Most expanded thyroid clonotypes (frequency above 0.001) were also detected in blood, suggesting blood repertoires may reflect thyroid immune responses. During validation, the model predicted progression to ophthalmopathy a median of about 6.5 months ahead of onset, with almost 71% sensitivity and 72% to 80% specificity.

The trim is 3 bases for V and 3 bases for J, with a gap of 17 bases between the germline ends. CDR1 MNHEY and CDR2 SMNVEV were looked up in the germline V gene (reference sequence). The CDR3, from cysteine to phenylalanine, totals 16 residues. Only CDR3 DNA remains: 48 bases, in frame from the first base. Input material: blood. The rearrangement joined TRBV27 to TRBJ1-1; TRBD1 is a weak D gene call, 6 bases matching. This sequence was found in a woman between 18 and 29 years old with Graves' ophthalmopathy. Here is the DNA: TGTGCCAGCAGTTTCGACAGGAGGCCGACGGACACTGAAGCTTTCTTT. Translation gives CASSFDRRPTDTEAFF.